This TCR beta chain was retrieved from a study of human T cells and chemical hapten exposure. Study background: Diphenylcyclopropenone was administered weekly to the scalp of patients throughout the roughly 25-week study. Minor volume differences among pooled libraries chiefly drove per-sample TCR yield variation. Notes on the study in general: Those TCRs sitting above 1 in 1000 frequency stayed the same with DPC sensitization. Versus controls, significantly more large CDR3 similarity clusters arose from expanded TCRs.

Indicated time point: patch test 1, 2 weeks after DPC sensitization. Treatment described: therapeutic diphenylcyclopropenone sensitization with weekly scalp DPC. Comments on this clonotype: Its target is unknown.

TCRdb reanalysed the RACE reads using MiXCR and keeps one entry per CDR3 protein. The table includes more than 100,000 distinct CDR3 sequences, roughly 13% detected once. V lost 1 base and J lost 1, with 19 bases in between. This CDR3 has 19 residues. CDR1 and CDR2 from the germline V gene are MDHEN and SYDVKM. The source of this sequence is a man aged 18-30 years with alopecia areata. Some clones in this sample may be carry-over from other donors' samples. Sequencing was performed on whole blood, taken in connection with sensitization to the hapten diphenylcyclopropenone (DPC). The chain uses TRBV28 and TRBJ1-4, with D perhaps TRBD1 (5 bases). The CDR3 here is CASSLFSAGLSRTNEKLFF. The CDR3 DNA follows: TGTGCCAGCAGTTTATTTTCGGCAGGGCTAAGTAGAACTAATGAAAAACTGTTTTTT. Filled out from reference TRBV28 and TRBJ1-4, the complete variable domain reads DVKVTQSSRYLVKRTGEKVFLECVQDMDHENMFWYRQDPGLGLRLIYFSYDVKMKEKGDIPEGYSVSREKKERFSLILESASTNQTSMYLCASSLFSAGLSRTNEKLFFGSGTQLSVL.